These T cell receptor beta chains were read from a single sample in a study of blood T cells in healthy people across ages. TCRdb reprocessed the 5' RACE reads via MiXCR and lists one record per CDR3 protein. The sample includes about 400,000 distinct CDR3 sequences, about half seen only once; the top ten take roughly 51%. Sequencing was carried out using blood. The origin of the receptors is a man in his 60s in good health. The CDR3 runs from the conserved cysteine through the conserved F or W. Fields, in order: D gene, J gene, V gene, CDR3 protein. A D gene is named only where the DNA matches it firmly.

>-|TRBJ1-5|TRBV6-5
CASSPTVNQPQHF
>TRBD2|TRBJ2-5|TRBV6-2/TRBV6-3
CASRDAGTGRGEQYF
>-|TRBJ2-7|TRBV14
CASSQETPGDEQYF
>-|TRBJ2-7|TRBV27
CASRPLGAGAEYEQYF
>-|TRBJ2-7|TRBV28
CASSQRVAYEQYF
>-|TRBJ1-1|TRBV27
CASGRDWMNTEAFF
>TRBD2|TRBJ2-7|TRBV7-9
CASSLMGTRSYEQYF
>-|TRBJ1-5|TRBV28
CASTRGGQEQPQHF
>-|TRBJ2-3|TRBV7-2
CASSLAGGPGDTQYF
>TRBD1|TRBJ2-5|TRBV6-2/TRBV6-3
CASRMDRVETQYF
>-|TRBJ2-1|TRBV29-1
CSAKVTSFEQFF
>TRBD2|TRBJ2-1|TRBV7-2
CASGPSSGSGYNEQFF
>TRBD2|TRBJ2-5|TRBV20-1
CSARGLESGGQETQYF
>-|TRBJ2-7|TRBV12-3/TRBV12-4
CASSLPSTGWGDYEQYF
>TRBD2|TRBJ2-1|TRBV20-1
CSARPGLAGDEQFF
>-|TRBJ1-2|TRBV13
CASSLQTANYGYTF
>TRBD2|-|TRBV27
CATRVGSSGGTYEQYF
>-|TRBJ1-2|TRBV20-1
CSARTMDQADYGYTF
>-|TRBJ2-5|TRBV7-9
CASSLGLQVREQYF
>TRBD2|TRBJ2-5|TRBV15
CATSRGGGRETQYF
>TRBD1|TRBJ1-2|TRBV7-9
CASSGTGESFNGYTF
>-|TRBJ1-6|TRBV7-2
CASSLWPSLNSPLHF
>-|TRBJ2-1|TRBV4-2
CASSQERGRGIPLHREQFF
>-|TRBJ1-5|TRBV20-1
CSASGGRASNQPQHF
>-|TRBJ1-4|TRBV12-3/TRBV12-4
CASSANTATNEKLFF
>-|TRBJ2-7|TRBV2
CASSDRVWAETYGQYF
>-|TRBJ2-7|TRBV7-2
CASSTTRSSYEQYF
>TRBD1|TRBJ2-3|TRBV3-1
CASSPLGQPDTQYF
>-|TRBJ2-3|TRBV5-1
CASSFVSGEDTQYF
>TRBD2|TRBJ2-1|TRBV6-2/TRBV6-3
CASRLRLAGQNGGEFF
>-|-|TRBV12-3/TRBV12-4
CASSYSGSEETQYF
>TRBD2|TRBJ2-1|TRBV20-1
CSARVRLAGTNEQFF
>TRBD1|TRBJ2-2|TRBV20-1
CSARDRGWGGELFF
>TRBD1|TRBJ1-4|TRBV6-5
CASSGGTALGGRLFF
>-|TRBJ1-2|TRBV2
CASSEGGASYGYTF
>-|TRBJ1-1|TRBV12-3/TRBV12-4
CTSSPQGFGTEAFF
>-|TRBJ2-1|TRBV15
CATSWRDGTDYNEQFF
>-|TRBJ2-7|TRBV20-1
CSARDRGLGEQYF
>TRBD2|TRBJ2-3|TRBV27
CASSLTTSGRAPDTQYF
>-|TRBJ2-3|TRBV5-1
CASTIVGGANTDTQYF
>-|TRBJ2-1|TRBV27
CASRLGGRLSYNEQFF
>-|TRBJ2-1|TRBV9
CASSVWGGQYNEQFF
>TRBD2|TRBJ2-7|TRBV6-5
CASSHGPGGYEQYF
>-|TRBJ2-2|TRBV9
CASSVGSGGTANTGELFF
>-|TRBJ1-1|TRBV4-3
CASSQGGSTEAFF
>-|TRBJ1-2|TRBV20-1
CSARDGGFYYGYTF
>-|TRBJ1-5|TRBV7-2
CASREGPSQPQHF
>TRBD1|TRBJ1-2|TRBV29-1
CSAYTDRVGGYTF